This T cell receptor beta chain derives from a study of read filtering for tumor transcriptome and immune sequencing (dated by TCRdb to 2019 to 2021). Context from the whole study: Of the patients in the cohort, more than 16 were male and more than 12 were female, and their mean age was 65.9 years, with a range of about 45 to 90. By revised international staging, eight or nine patients were R-ISS I, about 17 were R-ISS II and 7 were R-ISS III. After DNase treatment, whole-transcriptome libraries were prepared with the TruSeq RNA Access Library Prep Kit. TCR-region mapped reads per sample ranged from about 4.05 to 10.27 million with IR-seq versus only about 85 to 1,300 with RNA-seq. Using the same bone marrow samples, the study compared TCR repertoires obtained by targeted immune repertoire sequencing with those obtained by bulk whole-transcriptome sequencing. One of the main goals was to work out a read-filtering strategy for immune repertoire data, in particular whether clonotypes backed by only a single read should be removed. General findings and caveats noted by the study authors: The sorted CD138-negative fraction was not purified T cells but a mixed bone marrow immune population. Removing single-read clonotypes increased the correlation between IR-seq and RNA-seq shared clonotype proportions. Compared with RNA-seq, IR-seq captured clonotypes at much greater depth and more reliably, and a smaller IR-seq throughput was enough to identify most of the shared clonotypes. Single-read clonotypes made up about four fifths of clonotypes but 3.5% to 4.5% of total reads in IR-seq, and around 73% of clonotypes and 44.6% of reads in RNA-seq.

Every patient had bone marrow sampled at the time of active disease. Bone marrow mononuclear cells were isolated by Ficoll-Hypaque density gradient centrifugation. Myeloma plasma cells were removed and CD138-negative cells were collected by negative selection after labeling with CD138 magnetic microbeads on a MACS separator. Purity of the isolated cells was checked by flow cytometry on an Attune NxT using CD138 antibodies. TRIzol reagent was used to extract total RNA, which was then quantified with a NanoDrop spectrophotometer. Paired RNA-seq and IR-seq were performed on each patient's CD138-negative bone marrow sample. This clonotype was seen only a few times. This clone's antigen is unknown. Base qualities were left out, and no much larger clone turns up one base away. TCR libraries were built from 400 ng RNA with the Immunoverse kit, using molecular barcoded adaptors covering alpha/delta and beta/gamma chains. TCR library preparation used the same RNA that was used for transcriptome sequencing. TCR libraries were sequenced on an Illumina HiSeq 4000 with 2 x 150 cycles. The paper's data handling went like this. TCR reads were aligned to human V, D, J and C references and assembled into CDR3 clonotypes with MiXCR, including quality filtering and error correction. Clonotype counts and gene usage diversity were analyzed with the tcR package in R. For inspection of raw mapping reads, RNA-seq reads were mapped by STAR aligner version 2.5.3a onto GRCh37 of the human genome. To test how sequencing depth affects detected clonotypes, IR-seq fastq files were randomly downsampled with Seqtk 1.3. The raw public data were reprocessed by TCRdb itself: fastp quality trimming at Q25, MiXCR clonotype calling, in-frame beta chains only. Each CDR3 protein appears once, grouped with its most common genes and DNA. It is TCRdb's table, rather than the study itself, that gives the V and J calls and clone size. This sample gives tens of thousands of distinct CDR3 sequences in total; about a fifth of them show up just once. The top ten hold over 10% of the sample.

Via the germline V gene, CDR1 is SGHRS and CDR2 YFSETQ. From the cysteine through the phenylalanine, the CDR3 covers 15 amino acids. The CDR3 DNA has 45 bases and is translated from base 1. V is trimmed back by 4 bases and J by 0 bases, and the junction contains 6 bases that no gene match accounts for. The receptor was derived from a donor aged 40 or over with multiple myeloma. This chain joins TRBV5-1 to TRBJ2-5; a stretch of 7 junction bases matches TRBD1. Sequences were obtained from a population of CD138-negative cells sorted from bone marrow. The sample's cell subset or site, from its label and the paper: bone marrow mononuclear cells depleted of CD138+ plasma/myeloma cells by negative magnetic selection. CDR3 loop: CASSPGTAYQETQYF. The DNA sequence is as follows: TGCGCCAGCAGCCCCGGGACAGCGTACCAAGAGACCCAGTACTTC.